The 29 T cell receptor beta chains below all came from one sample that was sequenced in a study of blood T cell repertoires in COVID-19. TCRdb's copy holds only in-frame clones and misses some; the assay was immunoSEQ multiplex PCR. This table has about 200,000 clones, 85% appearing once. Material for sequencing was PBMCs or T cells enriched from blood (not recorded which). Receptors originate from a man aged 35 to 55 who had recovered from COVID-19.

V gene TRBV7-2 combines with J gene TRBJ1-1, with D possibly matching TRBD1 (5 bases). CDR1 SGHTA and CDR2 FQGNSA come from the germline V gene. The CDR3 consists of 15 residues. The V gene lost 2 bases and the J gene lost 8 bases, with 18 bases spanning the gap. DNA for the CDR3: TGTGCCAGCAGCTTACAGGGCATGCTTTATGCCGAAGCTTTCTTT. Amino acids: CASSLQGMLYAEAFF.

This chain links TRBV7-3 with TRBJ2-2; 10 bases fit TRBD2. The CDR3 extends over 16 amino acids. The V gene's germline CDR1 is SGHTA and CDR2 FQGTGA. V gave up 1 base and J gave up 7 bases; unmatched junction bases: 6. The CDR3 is CASSLITSGNGGELFF. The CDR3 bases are TGTGCCAGCAGCTTAATAACTAGCGGGAATGGCGGGGAGCTGTTTTTT.

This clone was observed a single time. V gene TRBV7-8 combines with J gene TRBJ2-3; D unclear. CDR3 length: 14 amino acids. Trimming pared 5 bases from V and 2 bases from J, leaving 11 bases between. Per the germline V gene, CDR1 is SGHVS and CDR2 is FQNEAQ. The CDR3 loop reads CASSSLELTDTQYF. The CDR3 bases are TGTGCCAGCAGCAGTCTAGAACTCACAGATACGCAGTATTTT.

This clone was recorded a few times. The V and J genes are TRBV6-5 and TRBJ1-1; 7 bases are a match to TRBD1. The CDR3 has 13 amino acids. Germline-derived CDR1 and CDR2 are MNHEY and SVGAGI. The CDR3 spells CTTNRGRNTEAFF. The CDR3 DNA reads TGTACCACGAACAGGGGACGGAACACTGAAGCTTTCTTT.

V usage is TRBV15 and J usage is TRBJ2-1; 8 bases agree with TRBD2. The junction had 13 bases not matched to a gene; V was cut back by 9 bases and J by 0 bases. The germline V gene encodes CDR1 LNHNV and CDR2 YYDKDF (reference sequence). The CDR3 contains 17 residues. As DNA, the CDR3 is TGTGCCACACTCGATCGAGCGGGAGAAGGCTCCTACAATGAGCAGTTCTTC. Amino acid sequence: CATLDRAGEGSYNEQFF.

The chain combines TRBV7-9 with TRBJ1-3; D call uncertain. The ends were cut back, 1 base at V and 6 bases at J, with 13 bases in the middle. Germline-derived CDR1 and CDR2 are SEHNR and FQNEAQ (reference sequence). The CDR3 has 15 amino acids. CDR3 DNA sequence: TGTGCCAGCAGCTTAGAGGTTTCCGGGGAAAACACCATATATTTT. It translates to CASSLEVSGENTIYF.

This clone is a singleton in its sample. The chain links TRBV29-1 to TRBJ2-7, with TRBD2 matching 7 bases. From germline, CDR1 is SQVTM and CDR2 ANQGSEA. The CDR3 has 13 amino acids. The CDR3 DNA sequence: TGCAGTGCTCTAGGCGGGAGTTACTACGAGCAGTACTTC. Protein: CSALGGSYYEQYF.

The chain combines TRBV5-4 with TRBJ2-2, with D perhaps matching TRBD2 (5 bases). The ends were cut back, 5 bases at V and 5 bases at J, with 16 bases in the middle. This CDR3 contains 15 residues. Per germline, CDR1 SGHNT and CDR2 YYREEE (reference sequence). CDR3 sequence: CASSPAGLGTGELFF. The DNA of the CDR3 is TGTGCCAGCAGTCCGGCGGGTTTGGGTACCGGGGAGCTGTTTTTT. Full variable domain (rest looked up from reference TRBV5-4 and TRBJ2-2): ETGVTQSPTHLIKTRGQQVTLRCSSQSGHNTVSWYQQALGQGPQFIFQYYREEENGRGNFPPRFSGLQFPNYSSELNVNALELDDSALYLCASSPAGLGTGELFFGEGSRLTVL.

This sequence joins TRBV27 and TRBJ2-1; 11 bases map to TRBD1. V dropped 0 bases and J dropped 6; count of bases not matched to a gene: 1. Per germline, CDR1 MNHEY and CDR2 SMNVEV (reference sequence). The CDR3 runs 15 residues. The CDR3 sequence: CASSLSDRGRNEQFF. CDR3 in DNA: TGTGCCAGCAGTTTATCGGACAGGGGGCGCAATGAGCAGTTCTTC.

CDR3 protein: CASSLDQPASNSEQYF. The CDR3 region has the DNA TGTGCCAGCAGTTTAGATCAACCCGCGAGTAATTCCGAGCAGTACTTC. V usage is TRBV27 and J usage is TRBJ2-7, with D hard to call. CDR1 and CDR2 (germline): MNHEY, SMNVEV (reference sequence). CDR3 length: 16 residues. Deletions cut 2 bases from V and 6 bases from J, with 20 bases between.

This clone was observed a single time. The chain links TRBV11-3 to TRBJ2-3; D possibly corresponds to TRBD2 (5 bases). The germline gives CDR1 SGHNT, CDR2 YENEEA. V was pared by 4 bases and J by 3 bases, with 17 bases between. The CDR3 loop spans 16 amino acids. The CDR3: CASSSPPGVQTDTQYF. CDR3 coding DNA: TGTGCCAGCAGCTCCCCTCCCGGGGTTCAGACAGATACGCAGTATTTT. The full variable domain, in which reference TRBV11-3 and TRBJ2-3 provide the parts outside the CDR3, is EAGVVQSPRYKIIEKKQPVAFWCNPISGHNTLYWYLQNLGQGPELLIRYENEEAVDDSQLPKDRFSAERLKGVDSTLKIQPAELGDSAVYLCASSSPPGVQTDTQYFGPGTRLTVL.

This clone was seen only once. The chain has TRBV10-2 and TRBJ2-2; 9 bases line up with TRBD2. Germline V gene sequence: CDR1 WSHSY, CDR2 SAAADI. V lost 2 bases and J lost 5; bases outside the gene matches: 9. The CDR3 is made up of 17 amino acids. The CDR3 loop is CASSEAGGPSGTGELFF. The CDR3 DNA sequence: TGCGCCAGCAGTGAGGCGGGAGGGCCCTCGGGGACCGGGGAGCTGTTTTTT.

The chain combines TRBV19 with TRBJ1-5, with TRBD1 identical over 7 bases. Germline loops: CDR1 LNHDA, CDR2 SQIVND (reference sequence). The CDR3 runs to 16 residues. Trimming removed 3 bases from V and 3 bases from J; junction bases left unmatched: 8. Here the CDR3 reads CASSMEGTAINQPQHF. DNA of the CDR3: TGTGCCAGTAGTATGGAAGGGACAGCCATCAATCAGCCCCAGCATTTT.

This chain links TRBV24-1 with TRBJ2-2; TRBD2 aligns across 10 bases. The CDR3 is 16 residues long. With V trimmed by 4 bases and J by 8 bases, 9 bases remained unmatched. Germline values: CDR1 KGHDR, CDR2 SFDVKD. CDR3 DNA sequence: TGTGCCACCAGTGACCCAGGGACTAGCGTAGCAGGGGAGCTGTTTTTT. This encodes CATSDPGTSVAGELFF.

The CDR3: CSVGKGGPGAEAFF. The DNA of the CDR3 is TGCAGCGTTGGGAAGGGAGGCCCTGGAGCTGAAGCTTTCTTT. The rearrangement joins TRBV29-1 to TRBJ1-1; D is unclear. The ends were cut back, 4 bases at V and 6 bases at J, with 18 bases in the middle. CDR1 is SQVTM and CDR2 is ANQGSEA in the germline V gene. The length of the CDR3 is 14 residues.

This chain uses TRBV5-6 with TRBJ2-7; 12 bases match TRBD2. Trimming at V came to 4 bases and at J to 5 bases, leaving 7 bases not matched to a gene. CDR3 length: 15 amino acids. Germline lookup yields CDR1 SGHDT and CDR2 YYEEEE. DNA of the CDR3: TGTGCCAGCAGCAGAACTAGCGGGAGGCCCAACGAGCAGTACTTC. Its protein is CASSRTSGRPNEQYF.

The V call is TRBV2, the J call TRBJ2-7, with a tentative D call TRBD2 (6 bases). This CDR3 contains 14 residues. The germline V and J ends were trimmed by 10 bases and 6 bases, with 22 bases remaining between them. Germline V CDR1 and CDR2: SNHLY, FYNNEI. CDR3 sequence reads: CATTKTTSRAEQYF. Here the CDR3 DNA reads TGTGCCACCACCAAGACGACTAGTCGCGCCGAGCAGTACTTC.

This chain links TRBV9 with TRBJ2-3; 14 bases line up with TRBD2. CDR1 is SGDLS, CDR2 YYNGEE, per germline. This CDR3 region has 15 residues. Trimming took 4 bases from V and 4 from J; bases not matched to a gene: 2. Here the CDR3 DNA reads TGTGCCAGCAGCCTGACTAGCGGGAGGGCAGATACGCAGTATTTT. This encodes CASSLTSGRADTQYF.

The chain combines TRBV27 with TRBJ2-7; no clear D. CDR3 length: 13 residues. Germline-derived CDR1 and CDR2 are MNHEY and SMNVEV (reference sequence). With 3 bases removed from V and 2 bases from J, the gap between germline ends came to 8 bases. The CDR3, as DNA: TGTGCCAGCAGTTTGAGGCAGCCCTACGAGCAGTACTTC. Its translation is CASSLRQPYEQYF.

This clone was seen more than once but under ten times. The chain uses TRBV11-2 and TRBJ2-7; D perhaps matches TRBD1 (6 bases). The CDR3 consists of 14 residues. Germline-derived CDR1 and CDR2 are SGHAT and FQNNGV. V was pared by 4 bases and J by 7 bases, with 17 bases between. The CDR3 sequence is CASSSGTRTGEQYF. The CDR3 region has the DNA TGTGCCAGCAGCTCAGGGACACGGACGGGGGAGCAGTACTTC.

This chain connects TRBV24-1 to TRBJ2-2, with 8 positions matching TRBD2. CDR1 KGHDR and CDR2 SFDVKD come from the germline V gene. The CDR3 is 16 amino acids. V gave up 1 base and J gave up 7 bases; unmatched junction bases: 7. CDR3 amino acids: CATSDFRASGYGELFF. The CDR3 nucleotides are TGTGCCACCAGTGATTTTCGTGCTAGCGGGTACGGGGAGCTGTTTTTT.

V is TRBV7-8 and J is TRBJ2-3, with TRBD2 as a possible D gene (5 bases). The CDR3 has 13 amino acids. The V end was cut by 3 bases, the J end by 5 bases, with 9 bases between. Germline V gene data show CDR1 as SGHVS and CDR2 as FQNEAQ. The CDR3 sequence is CASSFRRRDTQYF. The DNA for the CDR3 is TGTGCCAGCAGCTTTAGGAGGAGAGATACGCAGTATTTT.

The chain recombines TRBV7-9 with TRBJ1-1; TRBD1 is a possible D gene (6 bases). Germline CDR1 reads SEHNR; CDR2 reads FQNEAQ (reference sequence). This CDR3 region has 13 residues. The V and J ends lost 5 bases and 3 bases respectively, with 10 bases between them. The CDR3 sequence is CASSRTEDTEAFF. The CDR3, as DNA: TGTGCCAGCAGCCGGACAGAGGACACTGAAGCTTTCTTT.

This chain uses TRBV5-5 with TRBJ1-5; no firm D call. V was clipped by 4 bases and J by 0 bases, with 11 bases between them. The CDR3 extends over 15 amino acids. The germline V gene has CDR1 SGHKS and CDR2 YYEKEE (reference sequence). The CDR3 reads CASSRDGNSNQPQHF. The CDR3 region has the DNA TGTGCCAGCAGCCGTGACGGGAATAGCAATCAGCCCCAGCATTTT.

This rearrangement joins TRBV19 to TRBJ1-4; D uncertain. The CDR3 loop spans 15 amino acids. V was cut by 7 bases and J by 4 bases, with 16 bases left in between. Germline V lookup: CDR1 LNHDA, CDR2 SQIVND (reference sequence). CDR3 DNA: TGTGCCAGTACCAATACCGGGAGGATTAATGAAAAACTGTTTTTT. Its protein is CASTNTGRINEKLFF.

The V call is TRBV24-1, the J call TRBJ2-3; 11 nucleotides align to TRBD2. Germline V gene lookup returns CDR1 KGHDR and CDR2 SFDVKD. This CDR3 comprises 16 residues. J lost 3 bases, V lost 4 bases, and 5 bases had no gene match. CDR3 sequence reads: CATSDQLAGETDTQYF. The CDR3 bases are TGTGCCACCAGTGACCAACTAGCGGGAGAAACAGATACGCAGTATTTT.

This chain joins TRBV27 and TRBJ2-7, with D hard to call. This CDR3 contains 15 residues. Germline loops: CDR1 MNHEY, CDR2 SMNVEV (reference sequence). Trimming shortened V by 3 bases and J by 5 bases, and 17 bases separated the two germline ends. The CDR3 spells CASSLNVARPNEQYF. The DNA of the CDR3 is TGTGCCAGCAGTTTGAATGTGGCCAGGCCAAACGAGCAGTACTTC.

The CDR3 spells CASSSTGGLSKETQYF. The CDR3 nucleotides read TGTGCCAGCAGCTCCACTGGGGGACTCTCGAAAGAGACCCAGTACTTC. This chain uses TRBV7-6 with TRBJ2-5; tentative D call: TRBD2 (6 bases). The V gene's germline CDR1 is SGHVS and CDR2 FNYEAQ. The CDR3 sequence is 16 residues long. Trimming removed 4 bases from V and 3 bases from J, with 18 bases in between.

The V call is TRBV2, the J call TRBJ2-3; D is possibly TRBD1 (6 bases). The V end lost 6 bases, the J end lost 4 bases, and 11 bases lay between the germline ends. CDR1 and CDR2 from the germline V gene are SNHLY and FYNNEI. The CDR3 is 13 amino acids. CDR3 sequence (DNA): TGTGCCAGCAGCTCACAGGGCTCAGATACGCAGTATTTT. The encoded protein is CASSSQGSDTQYF.